This T cell receptor (beta chain) was captured by sequencing in a study of T cells after yellow fever vaccination. Study overall: For low cell numbers, libraries were made with SMART-Seq v4 Ultra Low Input. Findings and caveats of the study: On re-exposure, the response was weaker but peaked faster, at day 5 versus 15. Among all clonotypes, a small share was observed in both CD4 and CD8 compartments.

TCRdb re-derived calls from the 5' RACE reads in MiXCR, one entry per CDR3 protein. The sample includes more than 90,000 distinct CDR3 sequences, more than 5.5% of them seen just once. This clonotype occurred a few times. What it recognizes is unknown. V lost 6 bases, J lost 5 bases, and 18 bases lay in between. Germline CDR1 and CDR2: MDHEN and SYDVKM. This CDR3 is 15 amino acids long. This chain uses TRBV28 with TRBJ2-3, with a tentative D call TRBD1 (6 bases). This TCR came from a man aged 18-30 years who received the YFV17D yellow fever vaccine. The source material was CD4+ T cells sorted from PBMCs, sampled about 49 days after the first yellow fever vaccination. The CDR3 region is CASSPWGRVQDTQYF. CDR3 coding DNA: TGTGCCAGCAGCCCCTGGGGGCGGGTGCAAGATACGCAGTATTTT.